This note documents a single T cell receptor beta chain sequence. The target of this receptor is not known. No per-base quality is available; no much larger clone lies one base away. The treatment or condition label for this specimen denotes: approximately 11-day PBMC culture with coronavirus spike peptide pools or control peptides (ViraFEST assay). The study used the ViraFEST assay, which expanded antigen-specific T cells with peptide pools and then identified expanded clonotypes by TCR sequencing. The convalescent patients' positive SARS-CoV-2 PCR tests fell between March and December 2020, which was before the Alpha, Beta and Delta variants emerged in the United States. Each well held two million PBMCs cultured with roughly 10 ug/ml peptide pools in IMDM containing roughly 5% human AB serum and 9 to 10 IU/ml IL-2. Half of the culture medium was replaced with fresh IL-2-containing medium on days 3 and 7. CD4+ T cells were isolated after about nine days of culture through negative selection using the EasySep CD4+ T cell isolation kit. Ficoll-Paque Plus gradient centrifugation was used to isolate PBMCs from whole blood, and the isolated PBMCs were then either used fresh or cryopreserved at -140C. Culture conditions were generally each tested in triplicate wells.

V is pruned by 0 bases and J by 3 bases, leaving 9 bases of the junction without a gene match. CDR1 DFQATT and CDR2 SNEGSKA are derived from the germline V gene (reference sequence). The CDR3 covers 16 residues, taking in both the cysteine and the phenylalanine. The kept DNA is CDR3 alone, 48 bases in frame from the first base. This sample was included in a study of vaccination and CD4 T cells after COVID-19 (dated by TCRdb to 2021 to 2024). Regarding the complete study: SARS-CoV-2 positivity had been established in the convalescent patients by nasal swab PCR, and mild disease was recorded in nine or ten of these patients and severe disease in one. In the convalescent cohort there were six males and four females, among whom were two Hispanic individuals, seven Caucasians, two Asians and one multiracial person. Participants received two doses of either the Pfizer-BioNTech BNT162b2 vaccine (n=8) or the Moderna mRNA-1273 vaccine (n=2). Post-COVID blood samples from convalescent patients were collected a median of approximately 93 days after diagnosis, with a range of roughly 30 to 170 days. The time from the second vaccine dose to post-vaccine blood sampling had a median of around 72 days and ranged from about 12 to 241 days. Culture stimuli were overlapping spike peptide pools from SARS-CoV-2 and from the common cold coronaviruses HCoV-NL63, HCoV-OC43 and HCoV-229E. As controls, cultures received a CEFX viral epitope pool (the positive control), an HIV-1 Nef peptide pool (the negative control), or no peptide at all. In under 13 COVID-19 convalescent patients and a few infection-naive healthy vaccine recipients, researchers compared the spike-specific CD4+ TCR repertoire from before mRNA vaccination with the repertoire from after.

The full study reports these points: An increase in the median number of SARS-CoV-2-reactive clonotypes from 21 after infection to 35 to 40 after vaccination was observed, but the change was not found to be significant. In convalescent patients, a median roughly 83% of post-vaccine SARS-CoV-2-reactive clones were detected only after vaccination, and vaccine-specific priming was suggested by this finding. Of the vaccine-specific clones in convalescent patients, 304 of 307, or nearly all, reacted only to SARS-CoV-2 spike and did not cross-react with common cold coronaviruses. The study included relatively few convalescent patients and did not analyze early timepoints after natural infection.

The method was PCR. TCR sequencing of DNA from cultured CD4+ T cells used the Oncomine TCR Beta short-read assay at the Johns Hopkins FTIC core. The QIAamp micro DNA kit was used to extract genomic DNA from the cultured CD4+ T cells. The Oncomine TCR Beta libraries from cultured CD4+ T cells were pooled using unique dual indexes and then sequenced on an Illumina iSeq 100. In the original analysis: Non-productive sequences were removed, and CDR3s not starting with C, not ending with F or W, or shorter than 7 amino acids were discarded. The MANAFEST web application identified antigen-specific clonotypes by comparing peptide-stimulated wells against reference wells and other culture wells. An FDR below 0.05, an odds ratio above 5, and a productive frequency above 0.1% in at least two of three replicate wells were required for clones to be considered positive. Clonotypes that were significantly expanded in both SARS-CoV-2 spike wells and at least one common cold coronavirus spike condition were defined as cross-reactive. Levenshtein distances (stringdist) and unrooted phylogenetic trees (ape) in R version 3.6.1 were used to assess CDR3 homology. In-frame beta chains were kept once TCRdb had trimmed the public reads at Q25 with fastp and called clones with MiXCR. One record per CDR3 amino acid sequence lists the most common genes and DNA. None of the V and J calls come from the authors' own analysis; TCRdb made them. The sample data list more than 15,000 distinct CDR3 sequences, and approximately 67% of these were observed just once. Clones ranked in the top ten supply approximately 17% of the sample.

The sample taken for sequencing was CD4+ T cells from blood, cultured in vitro. This TCR was recovered from a human donor who had recovered from COVID-19. The chain links TRBV20-1 with TRBJ2-3; 7 of the junction bases match TRBD2. In nucleotide form, the sequence is TGCAGTGCTAGAGATCTAACCGGGAGGTGGACAGATACGCAGTATTTT. Translated, it gives CSARDLTGRWTDTQYF.